This TCR beta chain came from a study of identifying expanded T cells in peripheral blood. Clones were sequenced by immunoSEQ multiplex PCR, and TCRdb holds only the in-frame ones, with some missing. The data contain about 130,000 clones, approximately 86% of them singletons. Healthy donors had no documented immune events, such as infections, while sampled. Study-level findings and limits: Clone count variance between approximately two-week samples rose with total template count.

This CDR3 region has 13 residues. V shed 3 bases and J shed 4 bases, with 9 bases lying between them. The germline gives CDR1 SNHLY, CDR2 FYNNEI. For this clone: Its cognate antigen is unknown.

V and J are TRBV2 and TRBJ2-5; unclear D gene. The sample was blood. This sequence originates from a person aged 18-70 years in good health. The CDR3 DNA follows: TGTGCCAGCAGTGATAATAAGGGAGAGACCCAGTACTTC. This gives the protein CASSDNKGETQYF. The variable domain in full, completed from reference TRBV2 and TRBJ2-5, reads EPEVTQTPSHQVTQMGQEVILRCVPISNHLYFYWYRQILGQKVEFLVSFYNNEISEKSEIFDDQFSVERPDGSNFTLKIRSTKLEDSAMYFCASSDNKGETQYFGPGTRLLVL.